This T cell receptor beta chain comes out of a study of T cells in Graves' hyperthyroidism and ophthalmopathy. This CDR3 is 13 amino acids long. CDR1 is MNHEY and CDR2 is SMNVEV in the germline V gene (reference sequence). V lost 10 bases, J lost 3 bases, and 14 bases lay in between. The investigators amplified TCR beta CDR3 regions from RNA transcripts. In the first-round RT-PCR of the TCR CDR3, the HTBI primer set was used. Using its own MiXCR run on the multiplex PCR reads, TCRdb lists one record per CDR3 protein. The repertoire holds about 500,000 distinct CDR3 sequences, with about 15% as singletons.

The sample consisted of blood. The chain recombines TRBV27 with TRBJ2-3; D is unclear. The source of this sequence is a woman in her twenties or thirties with Graves' ophthalmopathy. The CDR3 sequence is CATQTFGTDTQYF. In DNA form, the CDR3 reads TGTGCCACCCAGACGTTCGGGACAGATACGCAGTATTTT.